The 18 T cell receptor beta chains in this list originate from one sample, sequenced in a study of Graves' ophthalmopathy and Graves' hyperthyroidism. Investigators amplified TCR beta CDR3 regions from RNA transcripts. The workflow started with a first-round RT-PCR run with HTBI primers and then moved on to a second-round multiplex PCR. TCRdb independently ran MiXCR on the multiplex PCR reads; one entry per CDR3 protein. The data hold 300,000 or so distinct CDR3 sequences, with 15% to 20% observed a single time. Sequenced input: peripheral blood. The origin of the receptors is an adult man with Graves' ophthalmopathy.

The table lists this clonotype with many counts. This chain connects TRBV6-5 to TRBJ1-6; the D gene is possibly TRBD1 (6 bases). The CDR3 is 16 residues long. V was cut by 0 bases and J by 9 bases, with 15 bases left in between. The germline gives CDR1 MNHEY, CDR2 SVGAGI. As DNA, the CDR3 is TGTGCCAGCAGTTACTCGGACAGCCACTCCACTTCACCCCTCCACTTT. Translating it yields CASSYSDSHSTSPLHF.

This clonotype was detected ten times or more. The rearrangement links TRBV30 to TRBJ1-1; D is ambiguous. Germline V lookup: CDR1 GTSNPN, CDR2 SVGIG (reference sequence). V was shortened by 0 bases and J by 8 bases, with 13 bases between the two germline ends. The CDR3 is 13 amino acids. CDR3 in amino acids: CAWSVRMGVEAFF. CDR3 sequence (DNA): TGTGCCTGGAGTGTACGAATGGGAGTCGAAGCTTTCTTT. The whole variable domain, filled in from reference TRBV30 and TRBJ1-1, reads SQTIHQWPATLVQPVGSPLSLECTVEGTSNPNLYWYRQAAGRGLQLLFYSVGIGQISSEVPQNLSASRPQDRQFILSSKKLLLSDSGFYLCAWSVRMGVEAFFGQGTRLTVV.

This clonotype was counted ten times or more. The J gene is TRBJ2-3, the V gene TRBV6-1, with 10 bases fitting TRBD2. CDR3 length: 14 amino acids. J lost 3 bases, V lost 6 bases, and 3 bases had no gene match. Per the germline V gene, CDR1 is MNHNS and CDR2 is SASEGT. CDR3 region: CASSRLAGTDTQYF. The CDR3 region has the DNA TGTGCCAGCAGCAGACTAGCGGGTACAGATACGCAGTATTTT.

This clonotype was seen many times. This chain joins TRBV7-2 and TRBJ1-2, with D unresolved. Deletions cut 3 bases from V and 8 bases from J, with 13 bases between. There are 13 residues in the CDR3. The germline V gene has CDR1 SGHTA and CDR2 FQGNSA. CDR3 coding DNA: TGTGCCAGCAGCTTCCAAGAGGTGGGAGGCTACACCTTC. Protein sequence: CASSFQEVGGYTF. Looking up the rest from reference TRBV7-2 and TRBJ1-2 gives the full variable domain: GAGVSQSPSNKVTEKGKDVELRCDPISGHTALYWYRQSLGQGLEFLIYFQGNSAPDKSGLPSDRFSAERTGGSVSTLTIQRTQQEDSAVYLCASSFQEVGGYTFGSGTRLTVV.

This clonotype was found many times. The chain couples TRBV3-1 to TRBJ2-7, with 8 nucleotides matching TRBD2. The CDR3 length is 19 residues. CDR1 is LGHDT, CDR2 YNNKEL, per germline (reference sequence). V lost 0 bases and J lost 3; bases outside the gene matches: 16. The CDR3 protein is CASSQEWPLREGQGYEQYF. The CDR3 nucleotides read TGTGCCAGCAGCCAAGAATGGCCCCTCCGGGAGGGCCAAGGCTACGAGCAGTACTTC.

This clonotype was seen only a few times. The rearrangement joins TRBV5-1 to TRBJ2-4, with D perhaps matching TRBD1 or TRBD2 (5 bases each). The J call is uncertain, as TRBJ2-1 better fits the DNA end. Germline CDR1 and CDR2: SGHRS and YFSETQ. The CDR3 contains 14 residues. CDR3 loop: CASSLEGHGGEQFF. Written as DNA, the CDR3 is TGCGCCAGCAGCTTGGAGGGTCATGGGGGAGAGCAGTTCTTC.

This clonotype was counted only a few times. The gene calls are TRBV28 and TRBJ1-1; no clear D. The germline V gene encodes CDR1 MDHEN and CDR2 SYDVKM. The CDR3 runs 15 residues. V was trimmed by 4 bases and J by 0 bases, leaving 12 bases between them. In DNA form, the CDR3 reads TGTGCCAGCAGTTCCCCCAGGCTATTGAACACTGAAGCTTTCTTT. It specifies CASSSPRLLNTEAFF.

This clonotype was seen at least ten times. The gene calls are TRBV5-1 and TRBJ1-2; 8 bases agree with TRBD1. V lost 4 bases, J lost 8 bases, and 10 bases stayed unmatched. Germline V gene data show CDR1 as SGHRS and CDR2 as YFSETQ. This CDR3 spans 14 amino acids. In DNA form, the CDR3 reads TGCGCCAGCAGCCAGAGTCAGGGGGCGCGAGGCTACACCTTC. Translation gives CASSQSQGARGYTF.

This clonotype was detected ten times or more. The V and J genes are TRBV7-3 and TRBJ2-5, with 11 positions matching TRBD2. The CDR3 has 15 amino acids. V shed 5 bases, J shed 2 bases, and the junction held 4 bases outside the gene matches. Germline assignment: CDR1 SGHTA and CDR2 FQGTGA. CDR3 protein: CASSTGLAEQETQYF. The DNA of the CDR3 is TGTGCCAGCAGCACGGGACTAGCGGAACAAGAGACCCAGTACTTC.

Ten or more counts support this clonotype. The chain has TRBV28 and TRBJ1-5, with D maybe TRBD1 (6 bases). Per germline, CDR1 MDHEN and CDR2 SYDVKM. The V end lost 3 bases, the J end lost 7 bases, and 13 bases lay between the germline ends. CDR3 length: 14 residues. The CDR3 DNA reads TGTGCCAGCAGTTTGAGTGTAGGGGGACAGCCCCAGCATTTT. It encodes CASSLSVGGQPQHF. The full variable domain, completed using reference TRBV28 and TRBJ1-5, is DVKVTQSSRYLVKRTGEKVFLECVQDMDHENMFWYRQDPGLGLRLIYFSYDVKMKEKGDIPEGYSVSREKKERFSLILESASTNQTSMYLCASSLSVGGQPQHFGDGTRLSIL.

This clonotype was seen a few times. The chain has TRBV7-9 and TRBJ2-5, with 16 positions matching TRBD2. Germline-derived CDR1 and CDR2 are SEHNR and FQNEAQ (reference sequence). The CDR3 has 16 residues. With V trimmed by 6 bases and J by 4 bases, 5 bases remained unmatched. The CDR3 sequence: CASSGTSGRARETQYF. CDR3 DNA: TGTGCCAGCAGTGGGACTAGCGGGAGGGCCCGAGAGACCCAGTACTTC.

The V call is TRBV11-2, the J call TRBJ1-1; D remains ambiguous. CDR1 SGHAT and CDR2 FQNNGV come from the germline V gene. CDR3 size: 14 residues. Trimming took off 5 bases at V and 0 bases at J, with 10 bases between the two ends. The CDR3 loop is CASSPYLMNTEAFF. The CDR3 DNA reads TGTGCCAGCAGCCCCTACCTCATGAACACTGAAGCTTTCTTT.

This clonotype was observed at least ten times. The CDR3: CASRPAGGWETQYF. The CDR3 DNA reads TGTGCCAGCCGCCCAGCGGGAGGGTGGGAGACCCAGTACTTC. The chain uses TRBV12-3 or TRBV12-4 and TRBJ2-5; TRBD2 agrees at 10 bases. The CDR3 has 14 amino acids. After removal of 8 bases from V and 5 bases from J, the junction contained 8 bases not matched to a gene.

This clonotype was counted many times. For the CDR3, the DNA is TGTGCCAGCAGCCGCATTGGTTTGGGGCTAGGAGTTAGGCAGCCCCAGCATTTT. This translates into CASSRIGLGLGVRQPQHF. V is TRBV7-8 and J is TRBJ1-5; TRBD1 might be the D (5 bases). Germline CDR1 SGHVS, CDR2 FQNEAQ. Trimming removed 5 bases from V and 7 bases from J, with 27 bases in between. This CDR3 contains 18 residues.

This clonotype was detected only once. V is TRBV30 and J is TRBJ2-7; TRBD1 is a possible D gene (6 bases). TRBJ2-1 explains the end of the DNA better; the J call may be wrong. Per the germline V gene, CDR1 is GTSNPN and CDR2 is SVGIG (reference sequence). The CDR3 is 13 amino acids. CDR3 residues: CAWRTQGTYEQFF. The CDR3 DNA reads as TGTGCCTGGAGAACCCAGGGGACCTACGAGCAGTTCTTC.

Details on this clonotype: This may be a read error, as it is one base from a much larger clone. The chain links TRBV12-3 or TRBV12-4 to TRBJ2-7; 8 nucleotides line up with TRBD2. The CDR3 has 14 amino acids. CDR3 DNA: TGTGCCAGCAATACTACTAGCGGTGGCTACGGGCAGTACTTC. It is translated as CASNTTSGGYGQYF.

At least ten counts were recorded for this clonotype. The gene calls are TRBV27 and TRBJ2-7, with 7 nucleotides matching TRBD2. The CDR3 is 15 residues long. The trim removed 5 bases at V and 3 bases at J, leaving 10 bases unmatched. The germline gives CDR1 MNHEY, CDR2 SMNVEV (reference sequence). CDR3 loop: CASSVSGTTLYEQYF. DNA for the CDR3: TGTGCCAGCAGTGTAAGCGGGACCACCCTCTACGAGCAGTACTTC.

This clonotype was detected only a few times. The chain uses TRBV3-1 and TRBJ1-1; TRBD1 agrees at 7 bases. V dropped 0 bases and J dropped 6; count of bases not matched to a gene: 16. The CDR3 extends over 18 amino acids. Germline V gene data show CDR1 as LGHDT and CDR2 as YNNKEL (reference sequence). CDR3 residues: CASSQDMDRQKSGPEAFF. The CDR3 DNA reads TGTGCCAGCAGCCAAGATATGGACAGGCAAAAGTCGGGCCCTGAAGCTTTCTTT. The whole variable domain, remainder taken from reference TRBV3-1 and TRBJ1-1, is DTAVSQTPKYLVTQMGNDKSIKCEQNLGHDTMYWYKQDSKKFLKIMFSYNNKELIINETVPNRFSPKSPDKAHLNLHINSLELGDSAVYFCASSQDMDRQKSGPEAFFGQGTRLTVV.